The 15 T cell receptor beta chains in this list originate from one sample, sequenced in a study of CD8+ T cells in alopecia areata. Following extraction, RNA underwent reverse transcription to cDNA, which served as the sequencing template. The table came from immunoSEQ multiplex PCR; TCRdb's copy has only in-frame clones and leaves some out. The table lists around 18,000 clones, with no singletons. Sorting used CD4, CD8alpha, NKG2D, NKG2ACE and other markers on pooled cutaneous lymph node cells. Sequenced input: CD8+ T cells sorted from a lymph node. The receptor source for this set is a C3H/HeJ mouse with alopecia areata. The strain bears MHC haplotype H2-k.

This clone was observed at least ten times. Gene names and germline match the mouse. With the read ending 4 residues before the CDR3 end, the germline J gene is used to fill in that end. The V call is TRBV13-3, the J call TRBJ1-4, with D unresolved. Trimming took off 0 bases at V and 6 bases at J, with 9 bases between the two ends. This CDR3 is built from 14 residues. CDR1 and CDR2 (germline): NNHDY, SYVADS. The CDR3 DNA, read in part, is TGTGCCAGCAGTGATGCACAGTGGCACGAA. Its protein product is CASSDAQWHE. The entire CDR3 sequence reads CASSDAQWHERLFF.

This clone was detected ten times or more. Genes and germline come from the mouse. The sequenced fragment ends 4 residues before the CDR3 boundary, so the rest is inferred from the germline J gene. The V call is TRBV13-3, the J call TRBJ2-3; 10 bases line up with TRBD2. Germline trimming cut 5 bases from V and 4 bases from J; bases unmatched to any gene: 4. CDR3 length equals 14 residues. Germline V gene sequence: CDR1 NNHDY, CDR2 SYVADS. The sequenced CDR3 bases are TGTGCCAGCAGCGGGACTGGGGTGACAGAA. Protein product: CASSGTGVTE. The entire CDR3 protein is CASSGTGVTETLYF.

This clone was seen ten or more times. Mouse gene names and germline throughout. The read halts 4 residues ahead of the CDR3 end, with the missing end drawn from the germline J gene. J is TRBJ2-2 and V is TRBV1; D uncertain. Germline CDR1 and CDR2: NSQYPW and LRSPGD (reference sequence). V lost 4 bases and J lost 0, with 6 bases in between. The CDR3 is made up of 14 amino acids. The part of the CDR3 DNA that was read is TGCACCTGCAGTGAGTCAGCAAACACCGGG. Its translation is CTCSESANTG. The entire CDR3 sequence reads CTCSESANTGQLYF.

On this clone itself: Mouse germline and gene names are used. Read coverage stops 4 residues before the CDR3 terminus; the germline J gene supplies the remainder. J is TRBJ1-4 and V is TRBV1; D uncertain. Germline V lookup: CDR1 NSQYPW, CDR2 LRSPGD (reference sequence). The CDR3 length is 16 residues. Deletions cut 0 bases from V and 0 bases from J, with 8 bases between. The sequenced CDR3 bases are TGCACCTGCAGTGCAGAATACTGGATTTCCAACGAA. Amino acids: CTCSAEYWISNE. The whole CDR3 sequence is CTCSAEYWISNERLFF.

This clone was seen a handful of times. Mouse gene names apply. Read data end 4 residues before the CDR3 end; the end is taken from the germline J gene. The chain employs TRBV1 and TRBJ1-2; D gene unclear. This CDR3 contains 15 residues. V was trimmed by 0 bases and J by 0 bases, leaving 8 bases between them. Germline V gives CDR1 NSQYPW, CDR2 LRSPGD (reference sequence). CDR3 DNA, as far as it was read: TGCACCTGCAGTGCAGATCACAATGCAAACTCC. This translates into CTCSADHNANS. The entire CDR3 reads CTCSADHNANSDYTF.

This clone has only a few counts. The germline and genes are mouse ones. The read terminates 4 residues ahead of where the CDR3 ends, so the germline J gene completes it. The rearrangement joins TRBV5 to TRBJ2-2, with D possibly being TRBD2 (6 bases). The CDR3 loop spans 15 amino acids. Germline lookup yields CDR1 LGHNA and CDR2 YNLKQL (reference sequence). V lost 4 bases to trimming and J lost 1 base, with 10 bases between them. CDR3 sequence reads: CASSRLGKNTGQLYF. The CDR3 DNA, read in part, is TGTGCCAGCAGCCGCCTGGGGAAAAACACCGGG.

This clone appeared a few times. TCRdb's protein sequence differs at residue 13 from the translated DNA; the protein presented here follows the DNA. Mouse germline and gene names are used. The CDR3 goes on 3 residues after the read ends, and that part is filled in from the germline J gene. This chain joins TRBV13-3 and TRBJ1-6; tentatively, D is TRBD1 (6 bases). TRBJ1-6 belongs to the ORF category, with a function that is uncertain. Germline V gives CDR1 NNHDY, CDR2 SYVADS. CDR3 length equals 16 residues. V lost 5 bases, J lost 0 bases, and 12 bases lay in between. CDR3 bases read: TGTGCCAGCAGCCGGGACAAAAATTCCTATAATTCGCCC. Protein: CASSRDKNSYNSP. The CDR3, in full, reads CASSRDKNSYNSPLYF.

This clone occurred a few times. Gene names are mouse gene names. The observed sequence ends 4 residues before the CDR3 terminus, with the missing tail filled in from the germline J gene. The gene calls are TRBV1 and TRBJ2-1, with D perhaps being TRBD1 or TRBD2 (5 bases each). CDR1 is NSQYPW, CDR2 LRSPGD, per germline (reference sequence). The CDR3 runs 14 residues. Trimming removed 1 base from V and 3 bases from J, with 7 bases in between. The DNA read from the CDR3 is TGCACCTGCAGTGCAGGGGGCCTCTATGCT. Protein: CTCSAGGLYA. The full CDR3 is CTCSAGGLYAEQFF.

This clone was recorded many times. Gene and germline names: mouse. The read comes to an end 4 residues before the CDR3 does, leaving the germline J gene to fill in the end. The J gene is TRBJ2-7, the V gene TRBV1; 7 bases are shared with TRBD1. Trimming removed 6 bases from V and 0 bases from J; junction bases left unmatched: 2. Germline CDR1 NSQYPW, CDR2 LRSPGD (reference sequence). The CDR3 is made up of 13 amino acids. This CDR3 reads CTCRTGSSYEQYF. Partial CDR3 DNA: TGCACCTGCAGGACAGGGAGCTCCTAT.

This clone was detected only a few times. Gene and germline names: mouse. Read sequence stops 4 residues before the CDR3 end, and the germline J gene provides the missing end. The chain has TRBV13-2 and TRBJ2-1, with D perhaps matching TRBD2 (6 bases). The germline gives CDR1 NNHNN, CDR2 SYGAGS (reference sequence). This CDR3 comprises 15 residues. The germline V and J ends were trimmed by 0 bases and 0 bases, with 7 bases remaining between them. This chain's CDR3 is CASGDAGVNYAEQFF. Incomplete CDR3 DNA: TGTGCCAGCGGTGATGCTGGGGTTAACTATGCT.

Within the sample, this clone is medium-sized. Mouse names are used for the genes. The CDR3 end lies 4 residues beyond the end of the read and is filled in from the germline J gene. This chain joins TRBV13-3 and TRBJ1-2; maybe TRBD1 (5 bases). V was trimmed by 4 bases and J by 4 bases, leaving 5 bases between them. The CDR3 is 11 amino acids. Germline loops: CDR1 NNHDY, CDR2 SYVADS. The sequenced CDR3 bases are TGTGCCAGCAGTCAGGGCTCC. As protein: CASSQGS. From start to end, the CDR3 is CASSQGSDYTF.

As concerns this clone: The listed genes are named as in mouse. The read falls 4 residues short of the CDR3 end, and the missing part is taken from the germline J gene. The chain joins TRBV19 to TRBJ2-7, with 10 bases identical to TRBD2. This CDR3 comprises 14 residues. Germline CDR1 reads FNHDT; CDR2 reads SITEND (reference sequence). This CDR3 is CASSHGTGAYEQYF. Incomplete CDR3 DNA: TGTGCCAGCAGCCACGGGACTGGGGCTTAT. The full variable domain, with the rest looked up from reference TRBV19 and TRBJ2-7, is GGIITQTPKFLIGQEGQKLTLKCQQNFNHDTMYWYRQDSGKGLRLIYYSITENDLQKGDLSEGYDASREKKSSFSLTVTSAQKNEMAVFLCASSHGTGAYEQYFGPGTRLTVL.

This clone was found a few times. Genes here carry mouse names. The missing CDR3 end, 4 residues past where the read stops, is filled in from the germline J gene. The chain uses TRBV19 and TRBJ2-4; 11 bases map to TRBD2. The germline V gene has CDR1 FNHDT and CDR2 SITEND (reference sequence). This CDR3 spans 15 amino acids. The sequenced part of the CDR3 DNA is TGTGCCAGCAGTACAACTGGGGGGGCGCCGAAC. This gives the protein CASSTTGGAPN. The complete CDR3 protein is CASSTTGGAPNTLYF.

This clone was picked up many times. Mouse names are used for the genes. CDR3 DNA (partial): TGTGCCAGCACCTCCGGGACAGCCAACGAA. Amino acid sequence: CASTSGTANE. The full-length CDR3 reads as CASTSGTANERLFF. This sequence joins TRBV13-3 and TRBJ1-4; 7 bases fit TRBD1. The CDR3 goes on 4 residues after the read ends, and that part is filled in from the germline J gene. Germline CDR1 NNHDY, CDR2 SYVADS. The CDR3 totals 14 residues. Losses at the gene ends were 6 bases for V and 3 bases for J; bases not matched to a gene: 5.

This clone was seen a few times. All gene names here are mouse names. The read falls 4 residues short of the CDR3 end, and the missing part is taken from the germline J gene. The genes are TRBV29 and TRBJ2-5; possibly TRBD2 for D (6 bases). V shed 2 bases and J shed 1 base, with 7 bases lying between them. The CDR3 runs to 14 residues. Germline assignment: CDR1 MSHET and CDR2 SYDVDS. The part of the CDR3 DNA that was read is TGTGCTAGCAGTTTAATGGGGGACCAAGAC. This codes for CASSLMGDQD. The whole CDR3 sequence is CASSLMGDQDTQYF.